A selection of T cell receptor beta chains follows, all from one sample in a study of beta chain features in type 1 diabetes. Method: immunoSEQ multiplex PCR; TCRdb's copy keeps in-frame clones and lacks some. The table lists about 120,000 clones, 15% to 20% of them singletons. The sample taken for sequencing was central memory CD4+ T cells from blood. These receptors were obtained from a man aged 25 to 40 with type 1 diabetes. CDR3s include the opening cysteine and the closing phenylalanine or tryptophan. The D gene is left open where the match is weak. Size is stated for part of the rows, as once, few or many counts, or as a class when the clone is expanded.

d_call	clone_size	v_call	j_call	cdr3_nt	cdr3_aa
TRBD1	NA	TRBV5-1	TRBJ2-7	TGCGCCAGCAGCTACCGCGGCAGGGGGCGGGACGAGCAGTACTTC	CASSYRGRGRDEQYF
NA	NA	TRBV14	TRBJ1-1	TGTGCCAGCAGCCCCAGAGCGGGGAACACTGAAGCTTTCTTT	CASSPRAGNTEAFF
TRBD1	NA	TRBV6-5	TRBJ2-5	TGTGCCAGCAGGAGACCGGGACAGAAAGAGACCCAGTACTTC	CASRRPGQKETQYF
TRBD2	many	TRBV7-2	TRBJ2-5	TGTGCCAGCAGCTCGACTAGCGGTTTAGAGACCCAGTACTTC	CASSSTSGLETQYF
NA	NA	TRBV9	TRBJ1-4	TGTGCCAGCAGCAGAGAAAATGAAAAACTGTTTTTT	CASSRENEKLFF
NA	few	TRBV29-1	TRBJ1-1	TGCAGCGTTGAACCCACCGGCACTGAAGCTTTCTTT	CSVEPTGTEAFF
NA	NA	TRBV19	TRBJ1-4	TGTGCCACCTATCCCGTGCCAGGCCGTCACGCAGGAAAAAATAAACTGTTTTTT	CATYPVPGRHAGKNKLFF
TRBD2	few	TRBV7-2	TRBJ2-7	TGTGCCAGCAGCCCCCCGGGGGGATCCTACGAGCAGTACTTC	CASSPPGGSYEQYF
NA	few	TRBV4-2	TRBJ1-5	TGTGCCAGCAGTCTACAGGGAGTTGATAGCAATCAGCCCCAGCATTTT	CASSLQGVDSNQPQHF
NA	NA	TRBV28	TRBJ1-2	TGTGCCAGCAGTTTAACGGCTAACTATGGCTACACCTTC	CASSLTANYGYTF
NA	NA	TRBV27	TRBJ2-3	TGTGCCAGCAGTTTAGTGTCAGCTAGCACAGATACGCAGTATTTT	CASSLVSASTDTQYF
NA	few	TRBV7-2	TRBJ2-2	TGTGCCAGCAGCCCGATGAACACCGGGGAGCTGTTTTTT	CASSPMNTGELFF
NA	NA	TRBV6-5	TRBJ1-2	TGTGCCAGCAGTTACTCGTCTGTGGGCGGCACCTATGGCTACACCTTC	CASSYSSVGGTYGYTF
NA	NA	TRBV7-2	TRBJ1-2	TGTGCCAGCAGGGCTGCGGTGGATGGCTACACCTTC	CASRAAVDGYTF
NA	few	TRBV29-1	TRBJ1-4	TGCAGCGTTAATTACTTCAACAGTGGTGAAAAACTGTTTTTT	CSVNYFNSGEKLFF
NA	many	TRBV6-6	TRBJ2-7	TGTGCCAGCAGTTTCATGAACGAGCAGTACTTC	CASSFMNEQYF
TRBD2	NA	TRBV7-2	TRBJ2-5	TGTGCCAGCAGCCCCCCCCAGAGGAGCGGGGGTGAGCAAGAGACCCAGTACTTC	CASSPPQRSGGEQETQYF
NA	few	TRBV7-2	TRBJ1-2	TGTGCCAGCAGCTTGATCGGGGCGGACAGTAACTATGGCTACACCTTC	CASSLIGADSNYGYTF
TRBD1	many	TRBV30	TRBJ2-7	TGTGCCTGGAGCAGGCGAGTAGGACAGGGGGTTTACGAGCAGTACTTC	CAWSRRVGQGVYEQYF
NA	few	TRBV18	TRBJ1-1	TGTGCCAGCTCACCAGGCGTTGGTATGAACACTGAAGCTTTCTTT	CASSPGVGMNTEAFF
TRBD2	few	TRBV11-3	TRBJ2-1	TGTGCCAGCAGCCAACTAGCGGGGGGAGGAAATGAGCAGTTCTTC	CASSQLAGGGNEQFF
NA	few	TRBV25-1	TRBJ2-3	TGTGCCAGCATGGATGACCTCGTAAGAGATACGCAGTATTTT	CASMDDLVRDTQYF
NA	NA	TRBV28	TRBJ2-7	TGTGCCAGCAGCCATCCTTCCCCCTACGAGCAGTACTTC	CASSHPSPYEQYF
NA	few	TRBV7-9	TRBJ2-1	TGTGCCAGCAGCCCCCGGGGAGGCTCCTACAATGAGCAGTTCTTC	CASSPRGGSYNEQFF
TRBD1	few	TRBV30	TRBJ2-7	TGTGCCTGGAGCTCCGGGACAGGGAAGACGGGGTCCTACGAGCAGTACTTC	CAWSSGTGKTGSYEQYF
NA	NA	TRBV7-2	TRBJ2-7	TGTGCCAGCAGCTACGGGACTGCACTCTCCTACGAGCAGTACTTC	CASSYGTALSYEQYF